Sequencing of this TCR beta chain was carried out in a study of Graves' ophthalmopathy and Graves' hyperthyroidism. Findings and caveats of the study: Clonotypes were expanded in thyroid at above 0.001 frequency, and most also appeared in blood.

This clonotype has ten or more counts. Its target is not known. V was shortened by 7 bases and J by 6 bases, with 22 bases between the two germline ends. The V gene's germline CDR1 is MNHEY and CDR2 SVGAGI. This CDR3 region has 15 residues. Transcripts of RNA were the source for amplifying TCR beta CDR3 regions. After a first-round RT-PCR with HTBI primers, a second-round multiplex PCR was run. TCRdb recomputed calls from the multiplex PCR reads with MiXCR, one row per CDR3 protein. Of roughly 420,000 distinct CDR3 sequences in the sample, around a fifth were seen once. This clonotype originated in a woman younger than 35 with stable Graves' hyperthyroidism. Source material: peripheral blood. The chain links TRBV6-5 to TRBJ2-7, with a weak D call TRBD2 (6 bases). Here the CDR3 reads CASKGSARDFGEQYF. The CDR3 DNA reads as TGTGCCAGCAAAGGTAGCGCCCGGGACTTCGGCGAGCAGTACTTC.